The source of this T cell receptor (beta chain) is a study of blood T cell repertoires in COVID-19. The CDR3 totals 15 residues. From germline, CDR1 is SGHAT and CDR2 FQNNGV. V lost 5 bases and J lost 4; bases outside the gene matches: 8. Seattle enrolled patients during active infection and tracked them longitudinally. Here immunoSEQ multiplex PCR was the method, and the copy in TCRdb shows in-frame clones only, minus some. The repertoire has about 430,000 clones, 70% to 90% of them found once; the top ten carry 0.75% to 0.85%. This sequence was found in a man aged 18 to 30 with COVID-19, enrolled during active disease. This rearrangement joins TRBV11-2 to TRBJ2-7; the match to TRBD1 covers 10 bases. Material for sequencing was peripheral blood. CDR3 sequence: CASSQRTGGEYEQYF. The CDR3 nucleotides read TGTGCCAGCAGCCAAAGGACAGGGGGGGAGTACGAGCAGTACTTC.